The 26 T cell receptor beta chains in this list originate from one sample, sequenced in a study of T cell repertoires in cytomegalovirus infection. One entry per CDR3 protein, called by TCRdb with MiXCR from the reads. The repertoire holds 200,000 to 300,000 distinct CDR3 sequences, with around 15% as singletons. Sample: PBMCs. These receptors originate from a human donor in good health (CMV status not recorded). Some clones in this sample may be carry-over from other donors' samples.

V is TRBV5-1 and J is TRBJ1-6; TRBD1 aligns across 11 bases. This CDR3 has 15 residues. V was clipped by 4 bases and J by 9 bases; unmatched bases: 6. From germline, CDR1 is SGHRS and CDR2 YFSETQ. The CDR3 reads CASSDGQGAFSPLHF. CDR3 nucleotides: TGCGCCAGCAGCGACGGACAGGGGGCGTTTTCACCCCTCCACTTT.

This clonotype was seen only a few times. The rearrangement uses TRBV29-1 and TRBJ1-2; D possibly corresponds to TRBD1 (5 bases). CDR3 length: 12 residues. V was clipped by 6 bases and J by 4 bases, with 12 bases between them. The germline V gene encodes CDR1 SQVTM and CDR2 ANQGSEA. The CDR3 region is CSVEMGGYGYTF. The CDR3 nucleotides read TGCAGCGTAGAGATGGGGGGCTATGGCTACACCTTC.

This clonotype was counted at least ten times. This chain joins TRBV7-6 and TRBJ2-5; D gene uncertain. V was cut by 2 bases and J by 5 bases, with 3 bases left in between. Germline V gives CDR1 SGHVS, CDR2 FNYEAQ. The CDR3 is 11 amino acids. As DNA, the CDR3 is TGTGCCAGCAGCTTAATGGAGACCCAGTACTTC. Its translation is CASSLMETQYF.

At least ten counts were recorded for this clonotype. The chain is built from TRBV7-2 and TRBJ2-7; D perhaps matches TRBD2 (5 bases). The CDR3 totals 13 residues. Germline CDR1 reads SGHTA; CDR2 reads FQGNSA. The V gene lost 5 bases and the J gene lost 2 bases, with 10 bases spanning the gap. As DNA, the CDR3 is TGTGCCAGCAGCCCCGGGAACGCCTACGAGCAGTACTTC. Its protein is CASSPGNAYEQYF.

This clonotype has a count of ten or more. This chain connects TRBV6-1 to TRBJ1-2; D possibly corresponds to TRBD1 (5 bases). This CDR3 comprises 15 residues. V shed 1 base and J shed 3 bases, with 12 bases lying between them. The germline V gene encodes CDR1 MNHNS and CDR2 SASEGT. The CDR3 bases are TGTGCCAGCAGTGAAGGCGGAACAGGCTACTATGGCTACACCTTC. Translated, it gives CASSEGGTGYYGYTF.

Worth noting for this clonotype: A read error may account for a junction end that differs from germline. The chain joins TRBV5-4 to TRBJ2-7; TRBD1 agrees at 10 bases. CDR1 is SGHNT and CDR2 is YYREEE in the germline V gene (reference sequence). The CDR3 spans 17 residues. CDR3 loop: CANSLAPGQGKDYEQYF. The CDR3 nucleotides read TGTGCCAACAGCTTGGCCCCGGGACAGGGGAAAGACTACGAGCAGTACTTC.

This rearrangement joins TRBV6-6 to TRBJ1-2, with a tentative D call TRBD1 (6 bases). The CDR3 sequence is 15 residues long. V lost 8 bases and J lost 3, with 19 bases in between. The germline V gene has CDR1 MNHNY and CDR2 SVGAGI (reference sequence). The CDR3 spells CASGVMTGGYYGYTF. As DNA, the CDR3 is TGTGCCAGCGGGGTCATGACAGGCGGCTACTATGGCTACACCTTC.

The rearrangement links TRBV29-1 to TRBJ1-2; unclear D gene. CDR1 and CDR2 (germline): SQVTM, ANQGSEA. V was clipped by 5 bases and J by 0 bases, with 10 bases between them. The CDR3 sequence is 13 residues long. The CDR3 sequence: CSVTPYPNYGYTF. CDR3 DNA: TGCAGCGTTACTCCTTACCCTAACTATGGCTACACCTTC.

This clonotype was seen a handful of times. The chain carries TRBV14 and TRBJ1-1; 10 nucleotides agree with TRBD1. Trimming took 4 bases from V and 11 from J; bases not matched to a gene: 7. CDR1 is SGHDN, CDR2 FVKESK, per germline. The CDR3 contains 13 residues. This CDR3 is CASSLTTGGDAFF. In DNA form, the CDR3 reads TGTGCCAGCAGCCTCACGACAGGGGGCGATGCTTTCTTT.

This clonotype was detected ten times or more. This chain uses TRBV7-2 with TRBJ2-3; 9 nucleotides agree with TRBD2. V lost 5 bases and J lost 4; bases outside the gene matches: 10. Germline-derived CDR1 and CDR2 are SGHTA and FQGNSA. The CDR3 is 16 residues long. The CDR3 loop reads CASSPGAGGRSDTQYF. CDR3 bases: TGTGCCAGCAGCCCAGGTGCGGGAGGGCGGTCAGATACGCAGTATTTT.

This clonotype was counted at least ten times. The chain employs TRBV27 and TRBJ2-2; no definite D call. V lost 3 bases, J lost 6 bases, and 11 bases lay in between. Germline V lookup: CDR1 MNHEY, CDR2 SMNVEV (reference sequence). The CDR3 contains 14 residues. CDR3 region: CASSLGSSPGELFF. The CDR3 DNA reads TGTGCCAGCAGTTTGGGAAGTAGTCCCGGGGAGCTGTTTTTT.

This clonotype came up many times. The chain recombines TRBV6-2 or TRBV6-3 with TRBJ2-7, with a weak D call TRBD2 (6 bases). This CDR3 spans 13 amino acids. V lost 8 bases to trimming and J lost 0 bases, with 11 bases between them. Germline CDR1 and CDR2: MNHEY and SVGEGT. The CDR3 DNA follows: TGTGCCAGCGGATCGGGAGACTCCTACGAGCAGTACTTC. Encoded protein: CASGSGDSYEQYF.

The sample holds many counts of this clonotype. The rearrangement joins TRBV28 to TRBJ2-3; D not certain. Germline assignment: CDR1 MDHEN and CDR2 SYDVKM. V was trimmed by 5 bases and J by 2 bases, leaving 14 bases between them. This CDR3 contains 15 residues. CDR3 DNA sequence: TGTGCCAGCAGTCCCCTCGCCCAATTCACAGATACGCAGTATTTT. It codes for CASSPLAQFTDTQYF. Full variable domain (outside the CDR3, taken from reference TRBV28 and TRBJ2-3): DVKVTQSSRYLVKRTGEKVFLECVQDMDHENMFWYRQDPGLGLRLIYFSYDVKMKEKGDIPEGYSVSREKKERFSLILESASTNQTSMYLCASSPLAQFTDTQYFGPGTRLTVL.

The table lists this clonotype with a few counts. This sequence joins TRBV5-6 and TRBJ2-1; TRBD2 agrees at 10 bases. V gave up 2 bases and J gave up 8 bases; unmatched junction bases: 10. This CDR3 has 16 amino acids. Germline CDR1 is SGHDT and CDR2 is YYEEEE. The CDR3 protein is CASSLGGAGGRDEQFF. DNA of the CDR3: TGTGCCAGCAGCTTAGGCGGAGCGGGGGGGAGGGATGAGCAGTTCTTC.

This clonotype was observed a handful of times. The chain uses TRBV7-9 and TRBJ1-4, with D perhaps TRBD1 (5 bases). CDR1 and CDR2 from the germline V gene are SEHNR and FQNEAQ (reference sequence). V lost 7 bases and J lost 2, with 14 bases in between. The CDR3 is 15 amino acids. For the CDR3, the DNA is TGTGCCAGCATACGGGGCGGCCCGACTAATGAAAAACTGTTTTTT. Its protein is CASIRGGPTNEKLFF.

J is TRBJ2-4 and V is TRBV20-1; D uncertain. The V end lost 1 base, the J end lost 0 bases, and 7 bases lay between the germline ends. The CDR3 is made up of 14 amino acids. In germline, CDR1 is DFQATT, CDR2 SNEGSKA (reference sequence). This chain's CDR3 is CSARGRIAKNIQYF. CDR3 bases: TGCAGTGCTAGAGGGAGAATAGCCAAAAACATTCAGTACTTC.

This clonotype was seen a handful of times. The chain joins TRBV28 to TRBJ1-1; D gene unclear. Germline lookup yields CDR1 MDHEN and CDR2 SYDVKM. CDR3 size: 11 residues. The V end lost 3 bases, the J end lost 11 bases, and 10 bases lay between the germline ends. The CDR3 reads CASSLRGSAFF. CDR3 in DNA: TGTGCCAGCAGTTTGCGAGGTTCGGCTTTCTTT.

Many counts were recorded for this clonotype. The rearrangement uses TRBV5-5 and TRBJ2-7; D might be TRBD1 (7 bases). The V gene's germline CDR1 is SGHKS and CDR2 YYEKEE (reference sequence). The CDR3 is made up of 15 amino acids. The V end lost 3 bases, the J end lost 4 bases, and 17 bases lay between the germline ends. The CDR3 loop is CASSWRGRDMYEQYF. The CDR3 DNA sequence: TGTGCCAGCAGCTGGAGGGGGCGCGATATGTACGAGCAGTACTTC.

This clonotype has ten or more counts. CDR3 coding DNA: TGTGCCAGCACTCTGGGGGGGGGAATTGAAGAAGGCTACACCTTC. It is translated as CASTLGGGIEEGYTF. V usage is TRBV12-3 or TRBV12-4 and J usage is TRBJ1-2; D might be TRBD1 (5 bases). The V end was cut by 7 bases, the J end by 8 bases, with 23 bases between. The CDR3 totals 15 residues.

This clonotype was picked up many times. This rearrangement joins TRBV7-2 to TRBJ2-5; no clear D. Looked up from germline, CDR1 is SGHTA and CDR2 is FQGNSA. V lost 4 bases, J lost 5 bases, and 14 bases lay in between. The CDR3 loop spans 14 amino acids. CDR3 residues: CASSSPGRLETQYF. DNA for the CDR3: TGTGCCAGCAGCTCTCCCGGGCGGCTCGAGACCCAGTACTTC.

In this sample, this clonotype turned up many times. V usage is TRBV7-3 and J usage is TRBJ2-3; TRBD2 agrees at 7 bases. Germline CDR1 is SGHTA and CDR2 is FQGTGA. CDR3 size: 15 residues. V shed 2 bases and J 4 bases; nucleotides not matched to a gene: 6. The CDR3 spells CASSLSGGSADTQYF. CDR3 nucleotide sequence: TGTGCCAGCAGCTTATCCGGGGGGTCCGCAGATACGCAGTATTTT.

Ten or more counts support this clonotype. The J gene is TRBJ2-6, the V gene TRBV7-3; D is perhaps TRBD2 (6 bases). The CDR3 has 15 residues. Deletions cut 6 bases from V and 1 base from J, with 10 bases between. Germline V CDR1 and CDR2: SGHTA, FQGTGA. The CDR3 reads CASSLTRSGANVLTF. The CDR3 DNA sequence: TGTGCCAGCAGTTTGACTAGATCTGGGGCCAACGTCCTGACTTTC.

Many counts were recorded for this clonotype. This sequence joins TRBV7-2 and TRBJ1-2; TRBD1 is a possible D gene (5 bases). The germline CDR1 and CDR2 sequences are SGHTA and FQGNSA. Deletions cut 5 bases from V and 1 base from J, with 17 bases between. The CDR3 length is 16 residues. CDR3 in amino acids: CASSPGRDRDNYGYTF. CDR3 sequence (DNA): TGTGCCAGCAGCCCTGGCCGGGACCGAGATAACTATGGCTACACCTTC.

This clonotype was found a few times. This chain links TRBV19 with TRBJ2-7, with 8 bases that match TRBD1. Germline V gene lookup returns CDR1 LNHDA and CDR2 SQIVND (reference sequence). The CDR3 loop spans 17 amino acids. V was clipped by 0 bases and J by 3 bases; unmatched bases: 10. The CDR3 DNA follows: TGTGCCAGTAGTATAGAGAGTGGGGCAGGGGGCCTCTACGAGCAGTACTTC. It specifies CASSIESGAGGLYEQYF.

The chain links TRBV20-1 to TRBJ2-1; 9 nucleotides line up with TRBD2. This CDR3 spans 15 amino acids. V shed 0 bases, J shed 7 bases, and the junction held 7 bases outside the gene matches. Germline V gene sequence: CDR1 DFQATT, CDR2 SNEGSKA (reference sequence). The CDR3 DNA sequence: TGCAGTGCTAGAGATCCCGCGGGGGGGATGAATGAGCAGTTCTTC. Residues: CSARDPAGGMNEQFF.

This clonotype was seen only a few times. The chain links TRBV7-3 to TRBJ1-1; D perhaps matches TRBD1 (5 bases). Germline V gene data show CDR1 as SGHTA and CDR2 as FQGTGA. CDR3 length: 15 residues. V lost 6 bases and J 1 base, leaving 15 bases between the germline ends. In nucleotides, the CDR3 is TGTGCCAGCAGTCCCTCCGGGGCAGGGAACACTGAAGCTTTCTTT. This encodes CASSPSGAGNTEAFF.